The TCR beta chain described here comes from a study of T-cell memory formation after mild COVID-19. Study-wide points: Clones which contracted sat mainly in CM and EM if CD4+, and in EMRA if CD8+. Clones shrinking between day 15 and 85 showed a balanced CD4/CD8 split, and those that grew later tilted toward CD4+. Researchers could not confirm that second-wave clones peaking on day 37 targeted SARS-CoV-2. Some SARS-CoV-2-responding clones were already detected in memory before infection.

A word on this clonotype: Antigen unknown.

TCRdb ran MiXCR on the 5' RACE reads and lists one entry per CDR3 protein. The sample yields 550,000 to 600,000 distinct CDR3 sequences, about 18% seen once. Trimming took 5 bases from V and 4 from J; bases not matched to a gene: 9. The CDR3 covers 16 residues. V and J are TRBV12-3 or TRBV12-4 and TRBJ2-7; 12 nucleotides agree with TRBD2. What was sequenced was PBMCs or a T cell subset sorted from them (not recorded which). The TCR sequence derives from an adult woman who had mild COVID-19 (a few samples of this study predate the infection). Cell type and time point are not known. CDR3 bases: TGTGCCAGCAGTCTCCCCGGACTAGCGGGATGGTACGAGCAGTACTTC. It yields the protein CASSLPGLAGWYEQYF.